This T cell receptor beta chain emerged from a study of technical replicates of blood from several donors. Sequencing used immunoSEQ multiplex PCR; TCRdb keeps in-frame clones, though not all of them. This sample yields 70,000 to 90,000 clones, of which around 90% are seen a single time; about 0.23% belongs to the top ten. Germline loops: CDR1 SGHAT, CDR2 FQNNGV. V lost 5 bases and J lost 0, with 13 bases in between. CDR3 length equals 15 residues. The receptor was derived from a human donor in good health. The sample comprised T cells isolated from PBMCs. The chain is built from TRBV11-2 and TRBJ1-2; TRBD1 might be the D (5 bases). CDR3 nucleotide sequence: TGTGCCAGCAGCGCCGTTGACAGAGCTAACTATGGCTACACCTTC. It yields the protein CASSAVDRANYGYTF.